This T cell receptor beta chain came from a study of blood T cell repertoires in COVID-19. For the study at large: Sites in the United States, Italy and Spain provided acute and convalescent COVID-19 samples. PBMCs, B-cell-depleted T cells, or T cells provided the cDNA or gDNA that made up the material.

Germline CDR1 and CDR2: LGHNA and YSLEER. V dropped 4 bases and J dropped 7; count of bases not matched to a gene: 2. The CDR3 loop spans 13 amino acids. Authors' processing steps: Nucleated cell number was recorded as an estimate derived from reference gene primer amplification. TCRdb keeps only in-frame clones here, not all; method: immunoSEQ multiplex PCR. Clonal size and the V and J genes are those of that table, whereas D and trimming came from the DNA. In the table there are roughly 94,000 clones, 80% to 90% of which are singletons. The source of this sequence is a man aged 60-69 years with acute or convalescent COVID-19. Material for sequencing was peripheral blood. The chain is built from TRBV4-3 and TRBJ2-4; TRBD1 matches at 9 bases. The CDR3 DNA reads as TGCGCCAGCAGCCCCGGGACAGGGAACATTCAGTACTTC. This translates into CASSPGTGNIQYF.